The 28 T cell receptor beta chains below were found in one sample sequenced in a study of spatial heterogeneity in lung cancer. The study's findings and limits: Tumors with more nonsynonymous mutations had more expanded intratumoral alpha and beta TCRs.

Time point in this sample: sample taken at primary tumor resection. These receptors' antigens are unknown. TCRdb processed the 5' RACE reads anew with MiXCR; each CDR3 protein has one entry. The sample lists around 3,100 distinct CDR3 sequences, about an eighth occurring once. This material consisted of lung tumor tissue, taken at surgery. These receptors all come from a female donor with early-stage non-small cell lung cancer.

By share, this clonotype ranks as medium-sized. The V and J genes are TRBV7-9 and TRBJ2-5; tentative D call: TRBD2 (5 bases). The CDR3 runs to 16 residues. Trimming took 5 bases from V and 4 from J, leaving 20 bases between them. From germline, CDR1 is SEHNR and CDR2 FQNEAQ (reference sequence). The CDR3 region has the DNA TGTGCCAGCAGCCCCCCCGGGTACGGGAAGGGAGAGACCCAGTACTTC. This translates into CASSPPGYGKGETQYF.

This clonotype is medium-sized in the sample. The chain carries TRBV9 and TRBJ1-6; D unclear. The CDR3 is made up of 14 amino acids. Germline CDR1 and CDR2: SGDLS and YYNGEE. Deletions cut 0 bases from V and 7 bases from J, with 8 bases between. The CDR3 loop reads CASSVEVINSPLHF. CDR3 sequence (DNA): TGTGCCAGCAGCGTAGAGGTCATAAATTCACCCCTCCACTTT.

The rearrangement links TRBV19 to TRBJ1-5; tentative D call: TRBD1 (5 bases). V was trimmed by 2 bases and J by 0 bases, leaving 14 bases between them. The V gene's germline CDR1 is LNHDA and CDR2 SQIVND (reference sequence). This CDR3 region has 17 residues. CDR3 region: CASSIKGRMNSNQPQHF. Here the CDR3 DNA reads TGTGCCAGTAGTATAAAGGGGCGCATGAATAGCAATCAGCCCCAGCATTTT.

A few counts support this clonotype. The chain is built from TRBV5-1 and TRBJ2-5; the D gene is possibly TRBD2 (6 bases). Per germline, CDR1 SGHRS and CDR2 YFSETQ. The CDR3 runs 15 residues. Trimming left V 0 bases short and J 1 base short, with 10 bases between. The DNA for the CDR3 is TGCGCCAGCAGCTTGGGGAGTAGCGGCCAAGAGACCCAGTACTTC. This gives the protein CASSLGSSGQETQYF.

This clonotype came up a few times. In DNA, the CDR3 is TGTGCCTCCCAGGAGGGGGCCAACGTCCTGACTTTC. Translated, it gives CASQEGANVLTF. The genes are TRBV6-1 and TRBJ2-6; no firm D call. Germline loops: CDR1 MNHNS, CDR2 SASEGT. The CDR3 loop spans 12 amino acids. V dropped 11 bases and J dropped 4 bases, with 9 bases sitting between them.

Sample share makes this clonotype medium-sized. V gene TRBV7-2 combines with J gene TRBJ2-6, with D perhaps TRBD1 (5 bases). V shed 1 base and J shed 0 bases, with 13 bases lying between them. This CDR3 has 18 residues. Germline V gene data show CDR1 as SGHTA and CDR2 as FQGNSA. Here the CDR3 reads CASSLVVQGSSGANVLTF. The CDR3 DNA reads as TGTGCCAGCAGCTTAGTGGTTCAGGGAAGCTCTGGGGCCAACGTCCTGACTTTC.

This clonotype counts as medium-sized (0.01 to 0.1%). V and J are TRBV12-5 and TRBJ2-2; 14 nucleotides align to TRBD2. J was trimmed by 4 bases and V by 2 bases; bases with no gene match: 3. The germline gives CDR1 LGHNT, CDR2 FRNRAP. This CDR3 has 17 amino acids. The CDR3, as DNA: TGTGCTAGTGGTTTGATAGGACTAGCGGGAGGCACCGGGGAGCTGTTTTTT. Encoded protein: CASGLIGLAGGTGELFF.

This clonotype was counted a few times. The rearrangement joins TRBV7-9 to TRBJ1-4, with 9 bases aligning to TRBD1. The CDR3 contains 15 residues. From germline, CDR1 is SEHNR and CDR2 FQNEAQ (reference sequence). Trimming at V came to 1 base and at J to 8 bases, leaving 5 bases not matched to a gene. The chain's CDR3 is CASSLGTGGREKLFF. The DNA for the CDR3 is TGTGCCAGCAGCTTAGGAACAGGGGGCAGGGAAAAACTGTTTTTT.

This clonotype was detected many times. The V gene is TRBV5-3, the J gene TRBJ2-5; TRBD2 matches at 8 bases. TRBV5-3 is reported as an ORF; its role is uncertain. V lost 0 bases to trimming and J lost 1 base; unmatched junction nucleotides: 2. The CDR3 spans 15 residues. CDR3 in amino acids: CARSLVAGGQETQYF. The DNA of the CDR3 is TGTGCCAGAAGCTTGGTGGCGGGGGGCCAAGAGACCCAGTACTTC.

Within the sample, this clonotype is medium-sized. The V and J genes are TRBV12-3 or TRBV12-4 and TRBJ2-7; TRBD1 is a possible D gene (7 bases). V lost 5 bases, J lost 5 bases, and 19 bases lay in between. There are 15 residues in the CDR3. CDR3 loop: CASSRQGTGGDEQYF. The CDR3 DNA reads TGTGCCAGCAGTAGACAGGGAACCGGGGGCGACGAGCAGTACTTC.

By share, this clonotype ranks as medium-sized. The CDR3 region is CASSLQGLTSPLHF. The CDR3 nucleotides are TGTGCCAGCAGTCTTCAGGGGCTGACTTCACCCCTCCACTTT. The chain uses TRBV28 and TRBJ1-6; the D gene is possibly TRBD1 (6 bases). This CDR3 contains 14 residues. V was pared by 5 bases and J by 9 bases, with 14 bases between. In germline, CDR1 is MDHEN, CDR2 SYDVKM.

This clonotype is medium-sized in the sample. This sequence joins TRBV7-6 and TRBJ1-2, with 8 bases that match TRBD1. V was clipped by 1 base and J by 8 bases; unmatched bases: 9. In germline, CDR1 is SGHVS, CDR2 FNYEAQ. The CDR3 has 15 amino acids. The CDR3 region is CASSLDGQGRGGYTF. The CDR3 nucleotides are TGTGCCAGCAGCTTAGACGGACAGGGAAGAGGAGGCTACACCTTC.

This clonotype has a count of ten or more. The V and J genes are TRBV3-1 and TRBJ2-1, with no clear D. Trimming removed 4 bases from V and 3 bases from J, with 10 bases in between. CDR1 is LGHDT and CDR2 is YNNKEL in the germline V gene (reference sequence). The CDR3 is 14 amino acids. The DNA for the CDR3 is TGTGCCAGCAGCCCCCGGAATGTCTACAATGAGCAGTTCTTC. As protein: CASSPRNVYNEQFF.

This clonotype ranks as medium-sized. A junction boundary mismatches the germline segment, possibly from a read error. This chain uses TRBV2 with TRBJ1-5; the D gene is possibly TRBD1 (5 bases). The germline CDR1 and CDR2 sequences are SNHLY and FYNNEI. The length of the CDR3 is 12 residues. CDR3 bases: TGTGCCAGCAGTGAAGCGTCTCAGGGTGTCCGTTTT. This encodes CASSEASQGVRF.

In its sample, this clonotype ranks as medium-sized. The chain joins TRBV6-1 to TRBJ2-3, with D perhaps assigned TRBD1 or TRBD2 (5 bases each). V was pared by 10 bases and J by 4 bases, with 12 bases between. The CDR3 has 12 amino acids. The germline gives CDR1 MNHNS, CDR2 SASEGT. CDR3 in DNA: TGTGCCACCGGGGTGGGGGCAGATACGCAGTATTTT. Translation: CATGVGADTQYF.

V usage is TRBV21-1 and J usage is TRBJ2-5; the D segment call TRBD1 is taken from the table without a DNA check. TRBV21-1 is listed as a pseudogene. This CDR3 has 15 amino acids. This chain's CDR3 is CASSNKGTDQETQYF. DNA for the CDR3: TGTGCCAGCAGCAACAAAGGGACAGACCAAGAGACCCAGTACTTC.

This clonotype is labeled medium-sized. V gene TRBV24-1 combines with J gene TRBJ1-6; a possible D gene is TRBD1 (6 bases). CDR3 length equals 16 residues. Germline CDR1 KGHDR, CDR2 SFDVKD. V lost 4 bases, J lost 11 bases, and 20 bases lay in between. In nucleotides, the CDR3 is TGTGCCACCAGTGAGTCTGGCAGGGGCTTGCCGACACCCCTCCACTTT. It translates to CATSESGRGLPTPLHF.

This clonotype is medium-sized (0.01 to 0.1%). This rearrangement joins TRBV18 to TRBJ2-4, with no clear D. The length of the CDR3 is 14 residues. Germline CDR1 KGHSH, CDR2 LQKENI. Trimming stripped 3 bases from V and 9 bases from J, with 15 bases between. CDR3 residues: CASSPAAGQPIQYF. CDR3 DNA: TGTGCCAGCTCACCGGCGGCCGGGCAGCCCATTCAGTACTTC.

By share of the sample, this clonotype is medium-sized. The rearrangement joins TRBV7-9 to TRBJ2-1, with D possibly matching TRBD1 (6 bases). The CDR3 consists of 14 residues. CDR1 SEHNR and CDR2 FQNEAQ come from the germline V gene (reference sequence). The ends were cut back, 5 bases at V and 4 bases at J, with 12 bases in the middle. Here the CDR3 DNA reads TGTGCCAGCAGCGGCAGACAGGATTACAATGAGCAGTTCTTC. Encoded protein: CASSGRQDYNEQFF.

By frequency in the sample, this clonotype is medium-sized. The chain joins TRBV27 to TRBJ2-1, with 9 positions matching TRBD2. This CDR3 is built from 14 residues. The ends lost 8 bases at V and 10 bases at J; junction bases unmatched: 12. From germline, CDR1 is MNHEY and CDR2 SMNVEV (reference sequence). CDR3 in DNA: TGTGCCAGCTCGCGGGGTAGCGGGAGTCGAGAGCAGTTCTTC. This sequence encodes CASSRGSGSREQFF.

This clonotype is classed as medium-sized. This sequence joins TRBV7-2 and TRBJ2-1; D is unresolved. The length of the CDR3 is 15 residues. Germline V CDR1 and CDR2: SGHTA, FQGNSA. The germline V and J ends were trimmed by 4 bases and 0 bases, with 10 bases remaining between them. The CDR3 DNA sequence: TGTGCCAGCAGCTCCTCAGCGAACTCCTACAATGAGCAGTTCTTC. Amino acids: CASSSSANSYNEQFF.

This sequence joins TRBV9 and TRBJ2-1; tentative D call: TRBD1 (7 bases). The CDR3 is made up of 16 amino acids. CDR1 and CDR2 from the germline V gene are SGDLS and YYNGEE. V lost 1 base, J lost 0 bases, and 11 bases lay in between. CDR3 amino acids: CASSVSGGSSYNEQFF. CDR3 in DNA: TGTGCCAGCAGCGTATCAGGGGGGAGCTCCTACAATGAGCAGTTCTTC. Together with reference TRBV9 and TRBJ2-1, the CDR3 gives the full variable domain: DSGVTQTPKHLITATGQRVTLRCSPRSGDLSVYWYQQSLDQGLQFLIQYYNGEERAKGNILERFSAQQFPDLHSELNLSSLELGDSALYFCASSVSGGSSYNEQFFGPGTRLTVL.

This chain uses TRBV28 with TRBJ1-6, with D tentatively TRBD1 (5 bases). The length of the CDR3 is 13 residues. The V end lost 6 bases, the J end lost 7 bases, and 10 bases lay between the germline ends. In germline, CDR1 is MDHEN, CDR2 SYDVKM. The CDR3 DNA reads TGTGCCAGCAGGACAGTGAGGAATTCACCCCTCCACTTT. Translation gives CASRTVRNSPLHF. The full variable domain, its missing parts supplied by reference TRBV28 and TRBJ1-6, is DVKVTQSSRYLVKRTGEKVFLECVQDMDHENMFWYRQDPGLGLRLIYFSYDVKMKEKGDIPEGYSVSREKKERFSLILESASTNQTSMYLCASRTVRNSPLHFGNGTRLTVT.

This clonotype was detected many times. V and J are TRBV29-1 and TRBJ2-5; D is perhaps TRBD2 (6 bases). V lost 6 bases to trimming and J lost 5 bases, with 19 bases between them. Per germline, CDR1 SQVTM and CDR2 ANQGSEA. The CDR3 runs 14 residues. CDR3 coding DNA: TGCAGCGTCACCGCCGGGCCCCGGGGGGAGACCCAGTACTTC. Protein: CSVTAGPRGETQYF.

This clonotype was detected a few times. This chain links TRBV5-6 with TRBJ2-5; D gene unclear. This CDR3 has 16 amino acids. Germline CDR1 reads SGHDT; CDR2 reads YYEEEE. Between the trimmed V and J ends, which lost 3 bases and 9 bases, there was a span of 24 bases. The CDR3 DNA reads TGTGCCAGCAGCTCGCCCCCCCGGTACCGGCTAACGGCCCAGTACTTC. It encodes CASSSPPRYRLTAQYF.

By share, this clonotype ranks as medium-sized. This chain links TRBV6-2 or TRBV6-3 with TRBJ1-5, with TRBD1 matching over 9 bases. This CDR3 is 14 amino acids long. V shed 7 bases, J shed 4 bases, and the junction held 5 bases outside the gene matches. The germline CDR1 and CDR2 sequences are MNHEY and SVGEGT. CDR3 in amino acids: CASNQGTGNQPQHF. The CDR3 coding sequence is TGTGCCAGCAACCAAGGGACAGGGAATCAGCCCCAGCATTTT.

This clonotype rates as medium-sized. The chain has TRBV29-1 and TRBJ2-1; a weak D match, TRBD1 (6 bases). CDR3 length equals 12 residues. From germline, CDR1 is SQVTM and CDR2 ANQGSEA. V gave up 7 bases and J gave up 3 bases, with 10 bases separating them. As DNA, the CDR3 is TGCAGCGGGACAGAAATCTACAATGAGCAGTTCTTC. This encodes CSGTEIYNEQFF.

V is TRBV7-2 and J is TRBJ2-7, with D tentatively TRBD1 or TRBD2 (6 bases each). The V gene lost 2 bases and the J gene lost 8 bases, with 19 bases spanning the gap. This CDR3 has 15 residues. CDR1 SGHTA and CDR2 FQGNSA come from the germline V gene. CDR3 residues: CASSLSGGQGSQQYF. For the CDR3, the DNA is TGTGCCAGCAGCTTAAGTGGGGGGCAGGGTAGCCAGCAGTACTTC.